The 11 T cell receptor beta chains below come from one sample, sequenced in a study of blood T cell repertoires in COVID-19 (dated by TCRdb to about 2020). The library was built by means of the immunoSEQ multiplex PCR assay. TCRdb took this table from immuneACCESS and kept in-frame rearrangements with V and J called. Such tables lack part of the clones; where checked against another copy, unresolved V genes explain under half of the gap, and the rest is unexplained. Within this sample are around 16,000 clones, with 85% to 90% of them counted one time only. In total, the top ten clones hold 40% to 60% of the sample. What was sequenced was peripheral blood. Source of these receptors: a man between 60 and 75 years old with acute or convalescent COVID-19.

This chain connects TRBV29-1 to TRBJ2-7, with 15 bases identical to TRBD2. CDR1 is SQVTM and CDR2 is ANQGSEA in the germline V gene. J lost 2 bases, V lost 6 bases, and 5 bases had no gene match. This CDR3 has 15 amino acids. The CDR3 region has the DNA TGCAGCGTGGGGACTAGCGGGAGGATGGCCTACGAGCAGTACTTC. It specifies CSVGTSGRMAYEQYF.

The J gene is TRBJ2-2, the V gene TRBV6-2 or TRBV6-3; D is possibly TRBD2 (5 bases). Germline-derived CDR1 and CDR2 are MNHEY and SVGEGT. Trimming pared 6 bases from V and 7 bases from J, leaving 21 bases between. This CDR3 is built from 16 residues. Here the CDR3 reads CASSRAVDPGSGELFF. The CDR3 DNA follows: TGTGCCAGCAGCCGAGCCGTCGACCCGGGAAGCGGGGAGCTGTTTTTT.

The chain uses TRBV5-4 and TRBJ2-5; 14 bases are a match to TRBD2. CDR3 length equals 16 residues. Germline CDR1 SGHNT, CDR2 YYREEE (reference sequence). V dropped 4 bases and J dropped 5; count of bases not matched to a gene: 7. In nucleotides, the CDR3 is TGTGCCAGCAGCCCGGGACTAGCGGGAGTTTGGGAGACCCAGTACTTC. This encodes CASSPGLAGVWETQYF.

This chain uses TRBV5-1 with TRBJ2-5, with D possibly matching TRBD2 (6 bases). The CDR3 has 16 amino acids. The V gene's germline CDR1 is SGHRS and CDR2 YFSETQ. V was cut by 9 bases and J by 4 bases, with 25 bases left in between. The chain's CDR3 is CATRLGSASTRETQYF. CDR3 bases: TGCGCCACCCGACTAGGGTCCGCGTCTACACGAGAGACCCAGTACTTC.

This clone was seen a handful of times. The chain recombines TRBV7-6 with TRBJ1-3, with 8 nucleotides matching TRBD1. The CDR3 is made up of 16 amino acids. V was pared by 0 bases and J by 2 bases, with 3 bases of the junction left unmatched. CDR1 is SGHVS, CDR2 FNYEAQ, per germline. The CDR3 is CASSLARQGTGNTIYF. DNA for the CDR3: TGTGCCAGCAGCTTAGCGCGACAGGGGACTGGAAACACCATATATTTT.

This chain joins TRBV5-1 and TRBJ1-1, with 9 bases aligning to TRBD1. This CDR3 is built from 14 residues. Germline V gene lookup returns CDR1 SGHRS and CDR2 YFSETQ. With V trimmed by 4 bases and J by 3 bases, 4 bases remained unmatched. The chain's CDR3 is CASSEQGAYTEAFF. The DNA of the CDR3 is TGCGCCAGCAGCGAACAGGGGGCGTACACTGAAGCTTTCTTT.

The chain uses TRBV5-4 and TRBJ2-5; 14 nucleotides line up with TRBD2. The V gene end was trimmed by 3 bases and the J gene end by 2 bases; junction bases not matched to a gene: 3. From germline, CDR1 is SGHNT and CDR2 YYREEE (reference sequence). This CDR3 contains 16 residues. This CDR3 reads CASSSRLAGGQETQYF. CDR3 in DNA: TGTGCCAGCAGCTCCAGACTAGCGGGGGGGCAAGAGACCCAGTACTTC.

The CDR3 DNA reads as TGTGCCAGCAGTTCGGGACAGGGAATTGCAACTAATGAAAAACTGTTTTTT. Its translation is CASSSGQGIATNEKLFF. The chain links TRBV28 to TRBJ1-4; 9 bases match TRBD1. CDR1 is MDHEN, CDR2 SYDVKM, per germline. Losses at the gene ends were 4 bases for V and 0 bases for J; bases not matched to a gene: 6. The CDR3 is made up of 17 amino acids.

The chain links TRBV28 to TRBJ2-1, with 9 nucleotides matching TRBD2. The CDR3 spans 17 residues. The V segment lost 2 bases and the J segment 6 bases; nucleotides outside the gene matches: 11. Germline V gene sequence: CDR1 MDHEN, CDR2 SYDVKM. The CDR3 DNA is TGTGCCAGCAGTTTAGCCTCTAGCGGGGTAGGTGGCAATGAGCAGTTCTTC. It yields the protein CASSLASSGVGGNEQFF.

The DNA of the CDR3 is TGCAGCGTTGAAGAAGGGGGATCCGATCGGAACACCATATATTTT. Translation: CSVEEGGSDRNTIYF. This chain connects TRBV29-1 to TRBJ1-3, with D possibly TRBD1 on 6 matching bases. The CDR3 sequence is 15 residues long. The germline CDR1 and CDR2 sequences are SQVTM and ANQGSEA. V dropped 0 bases and J dropped 7 bases, with 16 bases sitting between them.

The chain combines TRBV4-1 with TRBJ2-3, with D uncertain. Germline V gene sequence: CDR1 MGHRA, CDR2 YSYEKL. The CDR3 extends over 19 amino acids. Deletions cut 3 bases from V and 1 base from J, with 23 bases between. DNA of the CDR3: TGCGCCAGCAGCCACATACGGCGTGACTCCAGCTTGGGCACAGATACGCAGTATTTT. It codes for CASSHIRRDSSLGTDTQYF.